This T cell receptor (beta chain) was recorded in a study of T cells after posttransplantation cyclophosphamide (dated by TCRdb to 2016 to 2017). Study-level background: Using TRB sequencing, the study followed how the T cell repertoire rebuilt after myeloablative bone marrow transplantation with posttransplantation cyclophosphamide given as GVHD prophylaxis. Antigen receptor sequencing covered samples from some 35 PTCy-treated patients and approximately 15 of their related bone marrow donors. Blood from every one of the 30 to 40 PTCy patients who had 1-year posttransplant specimens underwent TRB sequencing. Up to 3 additional blood samples from 2 to 5.2 years after transplant were also TRB-sequenced in 3 patients, as was pretransplant blood from a handful of patients. Because TRA and TRB clonality were tightly correlated in 9 samples, subsequent TCR analyses were focused on TRB only. Public TRB sequences were searched against a database of over 3,000 sequences associated with responses to pathogens, tumor antigens, self-antigens and alloantigens. Summary of the overall study and its limitations: The TRB repertoires of T cells infiltrating skin or the GI tract showed only limited overlap with the TRB repertoires found in blood. Across roughly 40 patients, recipient CMV seropositivity and CMV reactivation were highly associated with TRB clonality; PTCy diversity was similar to CNI/methotrexate controls. At 1-2 months, donor-recipient similarity was low but rose over the first year, and the later blood repertoires were often dominated by donor CD8+ memory clones.

CDR1 MGHRA and CDR2 YSYEKL are derived from the germline V gene. V and J are trimmed by 3 bases and 2 bases, and the gene matches miss 1 base of the junction. The CDR3 runs 15 amino acids, cysteine and phenylalanine included. Only the CDR3 DNA stays, 45 bases, in frame from base 1. The treatment or condition label, as the study defines it: high-dose cyclophosphamide on days +3 and +4 as single-agent GVHD prophylaxis. PTCy patients received busulfan and fludarabine conditioning, a related or unrelated marrow graft, and cyclophosphamide on days +3 and +4. PTCy-treated patients were drawn from a prospective multi-institutional clinical trial. Peripheral blood and bone marrow mononuclear cells were isolated by Ficoll-Hypaque density centrifugation and were cryopreserved. In the case of this clone: Its target antigen remains unknown. Base qualities were left out, and no much larger clone turns up one base away.

TRB sequencing used genomic DNA with the immunoSEQ assay at survey resolution or the hsTCRB kit. On the authors' methods: The immunoSEQ software handled the initial read processing, while the LymphoSeq R package was used for the repertoire analyses. Clonality was computed as 1 minus normalized Shannon entropy; Gini coefficient was also calculated for each TRB dataset. To infer phenotypes in unsorted samples, TRB sequences from sorted subsets of the recipient or donor were mapped onto the unsorted samples of the same recipient. The source is immuneACCESS, and TCRdb retained only in-frame sequences with V and J called. Part of the clones is not carried over; for the studies checked, unresolved V genes explain less than half of this, and the remainder is unexplained. Clone size and the V and J calls come from that table; the DNA yielded D and trimming. The table for this sample lists 4,200 or so clones; around 80% of them were counted only once. Around 20% of the sample lies in the top ten.

The sequence derives from a female patient aged 50-60 years who received an allogeneic stem cell transplant from a related donor, was CMV-positive, and had no GVHD. After a transplant, some T cells may be the graft donor's own cells. The chain links TRBV4-1 with TRBJ2-7; 13 bases in the middle match TRBD2. Sample: PBMCs, taken after an allogeneic stem cell transplant with post-transplant cyclophosphamide. The DNA reads TGCGCCAGCAGCCACGGACTAGCGGGAGCCTACGAGCAGTACTTC. Protein translation: CASSHGLAGAYEQYF.